One sample yielded the 5 T cell receptor beta chains listed below, sequenced in a study of cytomegalovirus exposure and HLA in healthy donors. 13 Jbeta primers and 60 Vbeta primers were used for the PCR. Here immunoSEQ multiplex PCR was the method, and the copy in TCRdb shows in-frame clones only, minus some. The table shows tens of thousands of clones, with about 80% occurring only once. The sample was PBMCs. The receptors stem from a woman in her thirties or forties in good health and CMV-seropositive.

The genes are TRBV2 and TRBJ1-5; a possible D gene is TRBD1 (5 bases). Germline CDR1 is SNHLY and CDR2 is FYNNEI. This CDR3 is built from 14 residues. Trimming pared 6 bases from V and 5 bases from J, leaving 14 bases between. The CDR3 DNA sequence: TGTGCCAGCAGGACTGACAGTCTATATCAGCCCCAGCATTTT. It specifies CASRTDSLYQPQHF.

The rearrangement uses TRBV19 and TRBJ1-5; D call uncertain. This CDR3 contains 15 residues. Trimming took 2 bases from V and 2 from J, leaving 10 bases between them. The V gene's germline CDR1 is LNHDA and CDR2 SQIVND (reference sequence). CDR3 sequence (DNA): TGTGCCAGTAGTATAAACAGCCCCGGCAATCAGCCCCAGCATTTT. As protein: CASSINSPGNQPQHF. Full variable domain (rest looked up from reference TRBV19 and TRBJ1-5): DGGITQSPKYLFRKEGQNVTLSCEQNLNHDAMYWYRQDPGQGLRLIYYSQIVNDFQKGDIAEGYSVSREKKESFPLTVTSAQKNPTAFYLCASSINSPGNQPQHFGDGTRLSIL.

The genes are TRBV5-4 and TRBJ1-6; D unclear. Germline V gives CDR1 SGHNT, CDR2 YYREEE (reference sequence). This CDR3 contains 13 residues. V gave up 9 bases and J gave up 5 bases, with 12 bases separating them. The CDR3 reads CATARLHNSPLHF. DNA of the CDR3: TGTGCCACCGCCAGGTTGCATAATTCACCCCTCCACTTT.

The rearrangement joins TRBV27 to TRBJ1-6; D perhaps matches TRBD1 (6 bases). The CDR3 totals 13 residues. Germline assignment: CDR1 MNHEY and CDR2 SMNVEV (reference sequence). Trimming shortened V by 5 bases and J by 10 bases, and 12 bases separated the two germline ends. The CDR3 region is CASSVEQGSPLHF. Written as DNA, the CDR3 is TGTGCCAGCAGTGTGGAACAGGGATCACCCCTCCACTTT.

The CDR3, as DNA: TGTGCCAGCAGCGGCGTGGGCGGGGGGGCCTACGAGCAGTACTTC. Its translation: CASSGVGGGAYEQYF. The chain uses TRBV11-3 and TRBJ2-7, with TRBD2 identical over 9 bases. V was pared by 5 bases and J by 2 bases, with 7 bases of the junction left unmatched. The CDR3 loop spans 15 amino acids. Germline V gives CDR1 SGHNT, CDR2 YENEEA.